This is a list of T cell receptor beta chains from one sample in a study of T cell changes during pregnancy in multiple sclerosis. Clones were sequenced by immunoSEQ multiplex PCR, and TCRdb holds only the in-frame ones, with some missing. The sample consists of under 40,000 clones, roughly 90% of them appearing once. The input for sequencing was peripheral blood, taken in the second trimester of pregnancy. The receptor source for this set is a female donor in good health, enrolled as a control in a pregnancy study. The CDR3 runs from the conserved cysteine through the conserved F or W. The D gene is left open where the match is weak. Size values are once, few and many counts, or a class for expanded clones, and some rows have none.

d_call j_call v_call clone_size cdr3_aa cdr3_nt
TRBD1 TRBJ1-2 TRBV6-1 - CASSEASRGLNGYTF TGTGCCAGCAGTGAAGCTTCGAGGGGGCTCAATGGCTACACCTTC
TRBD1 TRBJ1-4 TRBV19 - CASSKQGNNEKLFF TGTGCCAGTAGTAAACAGGGGAACAATGAAAAACTGTTTTTT
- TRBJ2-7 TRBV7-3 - CASRAGTYEQYF TGTGCCAGCAGAGCGGGGACATACGAGCAGTACTTC
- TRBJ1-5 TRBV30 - CAWSRRQGSQPQHF TGTGCCTGGAGTAGGCGTCAGGGGAGTCAGCCCCAGCATTTT
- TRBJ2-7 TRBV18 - CASSPESYEQYF TGTGCCAGCTCACCAGAGTCCTACGAGCAGTACTTC
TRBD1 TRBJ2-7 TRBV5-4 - CASSSKDRVRNEQYF TGTGCCAGCAGCTCAAAAGACAGGGTCCGAAACGAGCAGTACTTC
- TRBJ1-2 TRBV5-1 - CASSDRTAYGYTF TGCGCCAGCAGCGACAGGACAGCTTATGGCTACACCTTC
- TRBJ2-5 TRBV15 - CATSRDVGSPGETQYF TGTGCCACCAGCAGAGATGTGGGCAGCCCTGGGGAGACCCAGTACTTC
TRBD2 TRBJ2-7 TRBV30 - CAWRTSGIGGEQYF TGTGCCTGGAGGACTAGCGGGATCGGCGGGGAGCAGTACTTC
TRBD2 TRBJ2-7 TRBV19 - CASSPGGYEQYF TGTGCCAGTAGTCCGGGAGGCTACGAGCAGTACTTC
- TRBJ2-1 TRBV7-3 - CASSRRTTYNEQFF TGTGCCAGCAGTCGCCGGACAACCTACAATGAGCAGTTCTTC
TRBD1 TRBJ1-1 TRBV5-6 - CASSLAGRDRVNTEAFF TGTGCCAGCAGCTTGGCCGGGCGGGACAGGGTGAACACTGAAGCTTTCTTT
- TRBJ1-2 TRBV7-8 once CASSLSQGIGYTF TGTGCCAGCAGCTTAAGCCAGGGCATCGGCTACACCTTC
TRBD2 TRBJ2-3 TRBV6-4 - CASSSGGATDTQYF TGTGCCAGCAGTAGCGGGGGGGCAACAGATACGCAGTATTTT
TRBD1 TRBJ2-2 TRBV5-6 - CASSIPGQGASGELFF TGTGCCAGCAGCATTCCGGGACAGGGGGCTAGCGGGGAGCTGTTTTTT
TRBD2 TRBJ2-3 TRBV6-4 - CASSDSTSGGDTQYF TGTGCCAGCAGTGACTCGACTAGCGGGGGGGATACGCAGTATTTT
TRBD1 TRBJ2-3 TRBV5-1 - CASSRDRGPDTQYF TGCGCCAGCAGCCGAGACAGGGGCCCAGATACGCAGTATTTT
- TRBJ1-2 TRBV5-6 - CASSNLDSRYGYTF TGTGCCAGCAGCAACCTGGACAGCCGCTATGGCTACACCTTC
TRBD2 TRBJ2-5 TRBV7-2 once CASSLWASGARPAQYF TGTGCCAGCAGCTTATGGGCTAGCGGGGCTAGACCGGCCCAGTACTTC
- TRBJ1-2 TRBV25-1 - CASSEFQQGPGNGYTF TGTGCCAGCAGTGAATTCCAGCAGGGGCCCGGGAATGGCTACACCTTC
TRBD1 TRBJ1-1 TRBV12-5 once CASGVPMTGYTEAFF TGTGCTAGTGGTGTCCCGATGACAGGGTACACTGAAGCTTTCTTT
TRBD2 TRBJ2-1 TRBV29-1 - CSVEGLAGSYNEQFF TGCAGCGTTGAGGGGCTAGCGGGTTCCTACAATGAGCAGTTCTTC
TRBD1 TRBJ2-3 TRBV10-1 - CASSEGGGRTDTQYF TGCGCCAGCAGTGAAGGGGGCGGTCGCACAGATACGCAGTATTTT
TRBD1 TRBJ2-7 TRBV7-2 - CASSRQGTYEQYF TGTGCCAGCAGTCGACAGGGCACCTACGAGCAGTACTTC
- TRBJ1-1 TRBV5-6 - CASSGSSGNTEAFF TGTGCCAGCAGCGGTTCATCGGGGAACACTGAAGCTTTCTTT
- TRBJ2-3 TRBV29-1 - CSVESTAGAQYF TGCAGCGTTGAATCGACTGCCGGTGCGCAGTATTTT
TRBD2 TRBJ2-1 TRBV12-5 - CASGLLAGGHNEQFF TGTGCTAGTGGCTTACTAGCGGGAGGCCACAATGAGCAGTTCTTC
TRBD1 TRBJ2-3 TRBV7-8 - CASSLPGQGTDTQYF TGTGCCAGCAGCCTTCCGGGACAGGGCACAGATACGCAGTATTTT
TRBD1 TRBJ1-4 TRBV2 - CASSEWTGDNEKLFF TGTGCCAGCAGTGAGTGGACAGGTGATAATGAAAAACTGTTTTTT
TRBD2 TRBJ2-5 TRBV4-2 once CASSQETSGPQETQYF TGTGCCAGCAGCCAGGAGACTAGCGGGCCTCAAGAGACCCAGTACTTC
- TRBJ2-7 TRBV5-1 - CASSRGDRQNEQYF TGCGCCAGCAGCCGGGGGGACAGGCAGAACGAGCAGTACTTC
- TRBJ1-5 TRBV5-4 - CASSLRGFSQPQHF TGTGCCAGCAGCTTGAGAGGGTTCAGTCAGCCCCAGCATTTT
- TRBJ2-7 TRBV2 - CASASPHSSSSYEQYF TGTGCCAGCGCTTCCCCCCACAGTTCCTCCTCCTACGAGCAGTACTTC
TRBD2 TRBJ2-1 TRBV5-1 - CASSSGLAGAREEQFF TGCGCCAGCAGCTCGGGACTAGCGGGGGCCCGTGAGGAGCAGTTCTTC
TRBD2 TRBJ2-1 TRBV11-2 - CASSVGLAGRGEQFF TGTGCCAGCAGCGTGGGACTAGCGGGGAGGGGGGAGCAGTTCTTC
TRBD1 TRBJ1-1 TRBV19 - CASSTGQGTEAFF TGTGCCAGTAGTACAGGACAGGGCACTGAAGCTTTCTTT
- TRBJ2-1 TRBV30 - CAWGRLDEQFF TGTGCCTGGGGGAGGTTAGATGAGCAGTTCTTC
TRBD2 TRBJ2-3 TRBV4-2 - CASSQEGSGGAKDTQYF TGTGCCAGCAGCCAAGAAGGTAGCGGGGGGGCCAAAGATACGCAGTATTTT
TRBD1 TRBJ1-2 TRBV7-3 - CASSFSQGGGYTF TGTGCCAGCAGCTTCTCACAGGGGGGCGGCTACACCTTC
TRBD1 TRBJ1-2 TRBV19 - CASSMGLPWDRDGYTF TGTGCCAGTAGTATGGGCCTACCGTGGGACAGGGATGGCTACACCTTC
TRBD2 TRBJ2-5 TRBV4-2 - CASSQVSSGSLQETQYF TGTGCCAGCAGCCAAGTCAGCAGCGGGAGCCTCCAAGAGACCCAGTACTTC
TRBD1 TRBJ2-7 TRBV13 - CASSHDRGLSYEQYF TGTGCCAGCAGCCACGACAGGGGCCTCTCCTACGAGCAGTACTTC
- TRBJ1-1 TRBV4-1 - CASSQAPTYSRDTEAFF TGCGCCAGCAGCCAAGCCCCTACGTACAGTAGAGACACTGAAGCTTTCTTT
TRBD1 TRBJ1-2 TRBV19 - CASTRYVGDRGSGYGYTF TGTGCCAGTACCCGATACGTCGGGGACAGGGGGTCCGGCTATGGCTACACCTTC
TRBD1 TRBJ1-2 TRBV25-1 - CASGQGHGYTF TGTGCCAGCGGACAGGGGCATGGCTACACCTTC
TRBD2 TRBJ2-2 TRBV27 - CASSSTAGGTGELFF TGTGCCAGCAGTTCCACCGCGGGGGGAACCGGGGAGCTGTTTTTT
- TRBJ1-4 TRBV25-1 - CASSELSGGPTNEKLFF TGTGCCAGCAGTGAATTAAGCGGGGGACCAACTAATGAAAAACTGTTTTTT
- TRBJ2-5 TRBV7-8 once CASSLDARQETQYF TGTGCCAGCAGCTTAGATGCTCGGCAAGAGACCCAGTACTTC
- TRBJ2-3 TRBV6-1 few CASSRTETSTDTQYF TGTGCCAGCAGTAGGACTGAAACTAGCACAGATACGCAGTATTTT
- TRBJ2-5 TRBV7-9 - CASSPLGRGETQYF TGTGCCAGCAGCCCCCTGGGGAGAGGAGAGACCCAGTACTTC
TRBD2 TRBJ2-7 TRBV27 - CASSGGRGPYEQYF TGTGCCAGCTCAGGCGGGAGGGGTCCCTACGAGCAGTACTTC
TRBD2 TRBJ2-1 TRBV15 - CATSFGGRDQGEQFF TGTGCCACCAGCTTTGGCGGGAGGGACCAGGGGGAGCAGTTCTTC
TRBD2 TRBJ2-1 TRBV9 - CASSGTREGAEQFF TGTGCCAGCAGCGGGACCCGGGAGGGCGCTGAGCAGTTCTTC
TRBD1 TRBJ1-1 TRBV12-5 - CASGNRTGDVRAFF TGTGCTAGTGGTAACAGGACAGGGGACGTTCGAGCTTTCTTT
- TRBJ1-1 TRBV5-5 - CASSLSQTMNTEAFF TGTGCCAGCAGCTTGTCTCAAACAATGAACACTGAAGCTTTCTTT
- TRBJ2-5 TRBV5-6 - CASSILLLEQYF TGTGCCAGCAGCATACTTCTATTGGAGCAGTACTTC
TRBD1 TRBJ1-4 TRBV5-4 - CASSLGQGLNEKLFF TGTGCCAGCAGCTTGGGACAGGGTTTAAATGAAAAACTGTTTTTT
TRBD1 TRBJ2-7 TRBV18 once CASSRPGTGEQYF TGTGCCAGCTCACGTCCCGGGACAGGGGAGCAGTACTTC
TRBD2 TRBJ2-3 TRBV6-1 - CASSEALAGVADTQYF TGTGCCAGCAGTGAAGCGCTAGCGGGAGTAGCAGATACGCAGTATTTT
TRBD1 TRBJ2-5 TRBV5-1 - CASSLGAFRDRGETQYF TGCGCCAGCAGCTTGGGGGCCTTCCGGGACAGGGGGGAGACCCAGTACTTC